This TCR beta chain was profiled in a study of beta chain features in type 1 diabetes. Study-level points and caveats: TCRB CDR3s were moderately but significantly shorter in Type 1 diabetes patients in all four CD4+ subsets.

The whole isolated RNA underwent reverse transcription, so sequencing captured expressed TCRB transcripts. Only in-frame clones appear in the TCRdb table, and some are missing; sequencing was by immunoSEQ multiplex PCR. The table records approximately 170,000 clones, less than 9.5% of them present only once. CDR3 length: 14 residues. Per germline, CDR1 SGHTA and CDR2 FQGTGA. Trimming shortened V by 4 bases and J by 3 bases, and 12 bases separated the two germline ends. With respect to this clone: The antigen is undetermined. This sample includes further DNA sequences coding for the same CDR3.

The specimen sequenced was central memory CD4+ T cells from blood. The source of this sequence is a middle-aged woman with type 1 diabetes. The chain links TRBV7-3 to TRBJ1-1; TRBD1 is a possible D gene (6 bases). The CDR3 DNA reads TGTGCCAGCAGCTCACAGGGAAGGGACACTGAAGCTTTCTTT. Translated: CASSSQGRDTEAFF.